The sequence of this T cell receptor (beta chain) was determined in a study of metastatic and nonmetastatic thyroid tumors. On the study more broadly: Comparison of repertoires was carried out across blood and tumor or nodule tissue from malignant and benign thyroid patients.

This clone was seen many times. The antigen remains unidentified. Nobody among the patients had been given any treatment before thyroid surgery. Whole-study results and caveats: The reported finding was significantly higher TCR beta diversity in malignant thyroid tumors relative to benign nodules, in blood and tumor.

In the original processing: The authors used CDR3 differences across clinicopathological groups to build a distant-metastasis classifier for papillary thyroid cancer. TCRdb reanalyzed the PCR reads via MiXCR. These V and J calls derive from TCRdb rather than the authors' analysis. The data contain 40,000 to 45,000 clones, roughly 3.2% of them singletons. The V and J ends lost 2 bases and 0 bases respectively, with 10 bases between them. Germline CDR1 is GTSNPN and CDR2 is SVGIG (reference sequence). CDR3 size: 14 residues. This receptor was identified in a female donor with papillary thyroid cancer or a benign thyroid nodule (not recorded which). Some clones in this sample may be carry-over from other donors' samples. The chain employs TRBV30 and TRBJ1-1; D remains unclear. The source material was blood. CDR3 coding DNA: TGTGCCTGGAGTTGGGGTCGAATGAACACTGAAGCTTTCTTT. This translates into CAWSWGRMNTEAFF.